The 27 T cell receptor beta chains given below trace back to one sample, sequenced in a study of T cell responses to AZD1222 COVID-19 vaccine. TCRdb keeps only in-frame clones here, not all; method: immunoSEQ multiplex PCR. The sample consists of 100,000 to 120,000 clones, around 76% of them appearing once. The sequencing here drew on peripheral blood, taken on day 0 of AZD1222 vaccination. All receptors come from an adult in good health.

The rearrangement uses TRBV6-5 and TRBJ1-6; the D is unclear. Germline V gene sequence: CDR1 MNHEY, CDR2 SVGAGI. The CDR3 totals 14 residues. Between the trimmed V and J ends, which lost 5 bases and 9 bases, there was a span of 14 bases. CDR3 amino acids: CASSPSRTFSPLHF. The CDR3 region has the DNA TGTGCCAGCAGTCCCTCAAGGACTTTTTCACCCCTCCACTTT.

The chain uses TRBV29-1 and TRBJ2-3; no clear D. Germline V CDR1 and CDR2: SQVTM, ANQGSEA. The ends were cut back, 7 bases at V and 5 bases at J, with 13 bases in the middle. The CDR3 consists of 12 residues. This CDR3 is CSGYEREDTQYF. The CDR3 DNA is TGCAGCGGGTATGAGAGAGAAGATACGCAGTATTTT.

The chain uses TRBV3-1 (or the pseudogene TRBV3-2) and TRBJ2-2; D is unresolved. With 3 bases removed from V and 0 bases from J, the gap between germline ends came to 8 bases. The CDR3 has 15 residues. Per the germline V gene, CDR1 is LGHDT and CDR2 is YNNKEL (reference sequence). The CDR3 nucleotides read TGTGCCAGCAGCCAGGCTACGACGAACACCGGGGAGCTGTTTTTT. Protein: CASSQATTNTGELFF.

Remarks on this clone: The sample carries other DNA sequences with the same CDR3. CDR3 protein: CASSLVGGYEQYF. The CDR3 DNA follows: TGCGCCAGCAGCTTGGTGGGAGGCTACGAGCAGTACTTC. The rearrangement uses TRBV5-1 and TRBJ2-7, with a tentative D call TRBD2 (6 bases). V lost 0 bases, J lost 3 bases, and 7 bases lay in between. The germline V gene encodes CDR1 SGHRS and CDR2 YFSETQ. The CDR3 is 13 amino acids.

V is TRBV5-1 and J is TRBJ2-1; D remains ambiguous. Germline loops: CDR1 SGHRS, CDR2 YFSETQ. V dropped 0 bases and J dropped 5 bases, with 6 bases sitting between them. The CDR3 runs to 13 residues. The DNA of the CDR3 is TGCGCCAGCAGCTTGGAGCTTAACAATGAGCAGTTCTTC. This translates into CASSLELNNEQFF. Variable domain in full (rest from reference TRBV5-1 and TRBJ2-1): KAGVTQTPRYLIKTRGQQVTLSCSPISGHRSVSWYQQTPGQGLQFLFEYFSETQRNKGNFPGRFSGRQFSNSRSEMNVSTLELGDSALYLCASSLELNNEQFFGPGTRLTVL.

The chain recombines TRBV7-6 with TRBJ1-1; D is undetermined. Germline lookup yields CDR1 SGHVS and CDR2 FNYEAQ. V gave up 2 bases and J gave up 1 base, with 5 bases separating them. The CDR3 spans 13 residues. In nucleotides, the CDR3 is TGTGCCAGCAGCTTATCCAAGAACACTGAAGCTTTCTTT. It specifies CASSLSKNTEAFF.

This clone was seen a single time. The chain recombines TRBV4-2 with TRBJ2-1, with 9 bases matching TRBD2. CDR1 and CDR2 from the germline V gene are LGHNA and YNFKEQ. The CDR3 has 16 amino acids. V lost 1 base, J lost 2 bases, and 3 bases stayed unmatched. CDR3 residues: CASSQVLAGAYNEQFF. In nucleotides, the CDR3 is TGTGCCAGCAGCCAAGTCTTAGCGGGGGCCTACAATGAGCAGTTCTTC.

The chain recombines TRBV5-1 with TRBJ2-7; D is unclear. From germline, CDR1 is SGHRS and CDR2 YFSETQ. The germline V and J ends were trimmed by 3 bases and 4 bases, with 11 bases remaining between them. The CDR3 totals 13 residues. The CDR3 spells CASSSYDGYEQYF. The CDR3 DNA is TGCGCCAGCAGCTCCTACGACGGATACGAGCAGTACTTC.

This rearrangement joins TRBV7-2 to TRBJ2-3; the D gene is possibly TRBD2 (6 bases). CDR1 and CDR2 from the germline V gene are SGHTA and FQGNSA. V lost 1 base and J lost 4, with 9 bases in between. CDR3 size: 14 residues. The CDR3 spells CASSLDGGADTQYF. CDR3 in DNA: TGTGCCAGCAGCTTAGACGGCGGGGCAGATACGCAGTATTTT.

V is TRBV29-1 and J is TRBJ1-5, with D possibly being TRBD1 (5 bases). Trimming removed 7 bases at V and 4 bases at J, with 11 bases between. This CDR3 comprises 12 residues. Germline lookup yields CDR1 SQVTM and CDR2 ANQGSEA. The chain's CDR3 is CSAGWGNQPQHF. The CDR3, as DNA: TGCAGCGCAGGGTGGGGGAATCAGCCCCAGCATTTT.

The rearrangement links TRBV18 to TRBJ1-2; TRBD1 agrees at 9 bases. Per the germline V gene, CDR1 is KGHSH and CDR2 is LQKENI. This CDR3 is built from 14 residues. Unmatched junction bases numbered 7, after V lost 3 bases and J lost 8 bases. The CDR3 DNA sequence: TGTGCCAGCTCACCGGACAGGGGATCGAAGGGCTACACCTTC. Translation: CASSPDRGSKGYTF.

DNA for the CDR3: TGTGCCAGCAGCTTAAGAACCAGAACCTATGGCTACACCTTC. Residues: CASSLRTRTYGYTF. The chain couples TRBV5-6 to TRBJ1-2; no firm D call. The CDR3 is 14 residues long. V was pared by 2 bases and J by 4 bases, with 12 bases between. CDR1 and CDR2 (germline): SGHDT, YYEEEE.

The V gene is TRBV2, the J gene TRBJ1-6; TRBD1 agrees at 9 bases. The CDR3 loop spans 17 amino acids. Germline assignment: CDR1 SNHLY and CDR2 FYNNEI. J lost 8 bases, V lost 8 bases, and 16 bases had no gene match. Written as DNA, the CDR3 is TGTGCCAGCTCCGGGACAGGGCAGGAGAGAGGGTATTCACCCCTCCACTTT. Protein: CASSGTGQERGYSPLHF.

V usage is TRBV6-2 or TRBV6-3 and J usage is TRBJ2-2, with 11 positions matching TRBD2. The CDR3 is 16 amino acids. Germline V gene sequence: CDR1 MNHEY, CDR2 SVGEGT. V trimming: 5 bases; J trimming: 1 base; junction bases outside the gene matches: 3. This CDR3 reads CASSLAGGQNTGELFF. The CDR3 coding sequence is TGTGCCAGCAGTCTAGCGGGGGGTCAGAACACCGGGGAGCTGTTTTTT.

The chain is built from TRBV7-9 and TRBJ1-1; 7 nucleotides match TRBD1. Germline lookup yields CDR1 SEHNR and CDR2 FQNEAQ (reference sequence). The CDR3 runs 17 residues. V lost 6 bases and J lost 1; bases outside the gene matches: 14. This chain's CDR3 is CASRMGAGGLENTEAFF. CDR3 bases: TGTGCCAGCAGGATGGGGGCAGGGGGTCTCGAGAACACTGAAGCTTTCTTT. Full variable domain (remainder filled in from reference TRBV7-9 and TRBJ1-1): DTGVSQNPRHKITKRGQNVTFRCDPISEHNRLYWYRQTLGQGPEFLTYFQNEAQLEKSRLLSDRFSAERPKGSFSTLEIQRTEQGDSAMYLCASRMGAGGLENTEAFFGQGTRLTVV.

The gene calls are TRBV6-1 and TRBJ2-1; maybe TRBD1 (6 bases). Germline V lookup: CDR1 MNHNS, CDR2 SASEGT. The germline V and J ends were trimmed by 2 bases and 8 bases, with 10 bases remaining between them. CDR3 length equals 13 residues. CDR3 DNA sequence: TGTGCCAGCAGTGAAAGGGGGTGGGATGAGCAGTTCTTC. Translating it yields CASSERGWDEQFF.

The CDR3 is CASRASPPNYGYTF. The CDR3 nucleotides are TGTGCCAGCCGAGCTTCCCCCCCTAACTATGGCTACACCTTC. The chain is built from TRBV6-5 and TRBJ1-2; D ambiguous. V shed 8 bases and J shed 0 bases, with 13 bases lying between them. This CDR3 region has 14 residues. Germline V gene sequence: CDR1 MNHEY, CDR2 SVGAGI.

The chain recombines TRBV2 with TRBJ2-7, with no clear D. Trimming cost V 7 bases and J 0 bases, with 13 bases left between them. The CDR3 loop spans 14 amino acids. CDR1 and CDR2 (germline): SNHLY, FYNNEI. DNA of the CDR3: TGTGCCAGCACCCTGGACCGCCACTCCTACGAGCAGTACTTC. Protein product: CASTLDRHSYEQYF.

The gene calls are TRBV10-2 and TRBJ1-1, with unresolved D. V was shortened by 8 bases and J by 4 bases, with 11 bases between the two germline ends. Germline CDR1 is WSHSY and CDR2 is SAAADI. The CDR3 contains 12 residues. The CDR3 is CASGTGATEAFF. The CDR3 DNA reads as TGCGCCAGCGGTACGGGAGCCACTGAAGCTTTCTTT.

The CDR3: CASSLTGRETQYF. The CDR3 DNA sequence: TGTGCCAGCAGTTTAACGGGGCGGGAGACCCAGTACTTC. This sequence joins TRBV12-3 or TRBV12-4 and TRBJ2-5; D may be TRBD1 or TRBD2 (5 bases each). The CDR3 is 13 amino acids. V was cut by 2 bases and J by 5 bases, with 9 bases left in between.

The V and J genes are TRBV5-6 and TRBJ1-1, with a possible D match to TRBD1 (5 bases). The germline V gene encodes CDR1 SGHDT and CDR2 YYEEEE. The CDR3 length is 14 residues. Trimming took 0 bases from V and 1 from J, leaving 7 bases between them. The CDR3 sequence is CASSLAGRNTEAFF. CDR3 bases: TGTGCCAGCAGCTTGGCAGGGAGGAACACTGAAGCTTTCTTT.

J is TRBJ1-2 and V is TRBV6-5, with D hard to call. CDR1 is MNHEY and CDR2 is SVGAGI in the germline V gene. The CDR3 spans 13 residues. Trimming stripped 6 bases from V and 4 bases from J, with 12 bases between. Written as DNA, the CDR3 is TGTGCCAGCAGCCCGGATGGAGGCTATGGCTACACCTTC. Protein product: CASSPDGGYGYTF.

The rearrangement links TRBV4-2 to TRBJ2-2, with unresolved D. Trimming removed 4 bases at V and 1 base at J, with 10 bases between. The CDR3 spans 15 residues. CDR1 LGHNA and CDR2 YNFKEQ come from the germline V gene. This CDR3 reads CASSRTDMNTGELFF. In DNA, the CDR3 is TGTGCCAGCAGCCGGACGGATATGAACACCGGGGAGCTGTTTTTT.

The chain carries TRBV27 and TRBJ1-1; 8 bases are a match to TRBD1. Germline-derived CDR1 and CDR2 are MNHEY and SMNVEV (reference sequence). The V and J ends lost 10 bases and 2 bases, in that order; junction bases with no gene match: 9. The CDR3 has 14 amino acids. The CDR3 spells CATRIGTGNTEAFF. CDR3 coding DNA: TGTGCCACCAGGATAGGGACAGGAAACACTGAAGCTTTCTTT.

The chain combines TRBV5-5 with TRBJ2-2, with a possible D match to TRBD2 (7 bases). CDR1 and CDR2 from the germline V gene are SGHKS and YYEKEE (reference sequence). Trimming stripped 6 bases from V and 0 bases from J, with 12 bases between. CDR3 size: 15 residues. The CDR3 nucleotides read TGTGCCAGCACCTGGGGGGGCCCGAACACCGGGGAGCTGTTTTTT. It specifies CASTWGGPNTGELFF.

The chain joins TRBV7-2 to TRBJ2-7; D uncertain. Trimming stripped 1 base from V and 3 bases from J, with 7 bases between. The CDR3 contains 13 residues. Germline V gene lookup returns CDR1 SGHTA and CDR2 FQGNSA. CDR3: CASSLVIGYEQYF. CDR3 nucleotides: TGTGCCAGCAGCTTAGTTATAGGCTACGAGCAGTACTTC. Drawing the rest from reference TRBV7-2 and TRBJ2-7, the complete variable domain is GAGVSQSPSNKVTEKGKDVELRCDPISGHTALYWYRQSLGQGLEFLIYFQGNSAPDKSGLPSDRFSAERTGGSVSTLTIQRTQQEDSAVYLCASSLVIGYEQYFGPGTRLTVT.

The V and J genes are TRBV12-2 and TRBJ1-1; the D call in the table, TRBD1, was not verified against the DNA. TRBV12-2 is tagged as a pseudogene. The CDR3 consists of 20 residues. CDR3: CASRLGEDRGPEAMNTEAFF. The CDR3 DNA reads as TGTGCAAGTCGCTTAGGCGAGGACAGGGGCCCGGAGGCCATGAACACTGAAGCTTTCTTT.